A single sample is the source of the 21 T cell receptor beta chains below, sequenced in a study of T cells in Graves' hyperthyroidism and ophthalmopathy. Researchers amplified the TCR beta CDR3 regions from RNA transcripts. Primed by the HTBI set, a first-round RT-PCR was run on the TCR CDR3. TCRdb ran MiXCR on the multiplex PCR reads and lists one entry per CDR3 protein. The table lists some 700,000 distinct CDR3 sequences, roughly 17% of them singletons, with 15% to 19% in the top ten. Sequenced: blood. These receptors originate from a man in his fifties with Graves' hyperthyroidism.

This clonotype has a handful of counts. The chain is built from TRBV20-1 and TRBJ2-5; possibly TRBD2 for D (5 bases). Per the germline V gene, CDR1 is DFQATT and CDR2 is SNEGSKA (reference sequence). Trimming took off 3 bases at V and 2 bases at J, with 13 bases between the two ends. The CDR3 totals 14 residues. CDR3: CSARMERDQETQYF. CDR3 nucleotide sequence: TGCAGTGCTAGGATGGAGAGGGATCAAGAGACCCAGTACTTC.

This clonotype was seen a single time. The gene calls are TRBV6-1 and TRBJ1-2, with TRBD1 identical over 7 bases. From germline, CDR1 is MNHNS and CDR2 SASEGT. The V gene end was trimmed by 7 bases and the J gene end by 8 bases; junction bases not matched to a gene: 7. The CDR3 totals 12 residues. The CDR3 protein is CASKTGERGYTF. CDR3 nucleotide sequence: TGTGCCAGCAAAACAGGGGAAAGGGGCTACACCTTC.

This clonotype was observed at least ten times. The CDR3 region is CASSLTGFSQPQHF. DNA for the CDR3: TGTGCCAGCAGTCTGACAGGTTTCTCTCAGCCCCAGCATTTT. The chain links TRBV27 to TRBJ1-5, with D possibly matching TRBD1 (6 bases). Trimming removed 5 bases at V and 6 bases at J, with 14 bases between. The CDR3 runs to 14 residues. The germline CDR1 and CDR2 sequences are MNHEY and SMNVEV (reference sequence).

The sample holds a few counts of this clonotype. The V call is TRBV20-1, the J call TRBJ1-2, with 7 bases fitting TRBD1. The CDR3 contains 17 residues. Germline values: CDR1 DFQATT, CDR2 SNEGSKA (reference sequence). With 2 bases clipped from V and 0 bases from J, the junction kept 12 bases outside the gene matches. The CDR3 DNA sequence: TGCAGTGCTAGACCTAAGACGGACAGGACGGCTAACTATGGCTACACCTTC. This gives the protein CSARPKTDRTANYGYTF.

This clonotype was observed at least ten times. The CDR3 DNA follows: TGCAGTGCTAGTGCCGGGACTAGCGGGAGGGGAGAGACCCAGTACTTC. As protein: CSASAGTSGRGETQYF. The rearrangement uses TRBV20-1 and TRBJ2-5, with 16 bases lining up with TRBD2. Trimming removed 3 bases from V and 4 bases from J; junction bases left unmatched: 5. There are 16 residues in the CDR3. Germline lookup yields CDR1 DFQATT and CDR2 SNEGSKA (reference sequence).

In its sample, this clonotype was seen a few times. In nucleotides, the CDR3 is TGCAGCGTTGGCTTCGGAACCTACAATGAGCAGTTCTTC. Encoded protein: CSVGFGTYNEQFF. The J gene is TRBJ2-1, the V gene TRBV29-1; no clear D gene. Trimming shortened V by 4 bases and J by 2 bases, and 9 bases separated the two germline ends. Germline CDR1 reads SQVTM; CDR2 reads ANQGSEA. The CDR3 runs 13 residues.

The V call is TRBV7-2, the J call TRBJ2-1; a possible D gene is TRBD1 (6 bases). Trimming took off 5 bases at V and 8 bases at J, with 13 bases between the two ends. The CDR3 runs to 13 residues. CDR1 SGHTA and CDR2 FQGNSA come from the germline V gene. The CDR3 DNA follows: TGTGCCAGCAGCCTAGACAGGCCCCATGAGCAGTTCTTC. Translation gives CASSLDRPHEQFF.

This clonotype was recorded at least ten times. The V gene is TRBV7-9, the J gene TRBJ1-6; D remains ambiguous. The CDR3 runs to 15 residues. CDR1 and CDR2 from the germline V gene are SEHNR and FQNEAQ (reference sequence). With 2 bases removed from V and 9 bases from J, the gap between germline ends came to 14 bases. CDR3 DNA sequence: TGTGCCAGCAGCTTAATCATGGCGTCCTTTTCACCCCTCCACTTT. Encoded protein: CASSLIMASFSPLHF.

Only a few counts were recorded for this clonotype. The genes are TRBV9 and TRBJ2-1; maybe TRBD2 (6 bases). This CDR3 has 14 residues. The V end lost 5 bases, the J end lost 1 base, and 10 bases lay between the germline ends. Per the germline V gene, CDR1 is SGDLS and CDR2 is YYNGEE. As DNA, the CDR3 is TGTGCCAGCAGTACTAGCTTTTCCTACAATGAGCAGTTCTTC. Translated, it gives CASSTSFSYNEQFF.

The CDR3, as DNA: TGTGCCAGCTCACGGACCCGGACGGAAACCTATGGCTACACCTTC. Amino acid sequence: CASSRTRTETYGYTF. The J gene is TRBJ1-2, the V gene TRBV18; D is ambiguous. The CDR3 has 15 residues. V was trimmed by 4 bases and J by 4 bases, leaving 16 bases between them. The V gene's germline CDR1 is KGHSH and CDR2 LQKENI.

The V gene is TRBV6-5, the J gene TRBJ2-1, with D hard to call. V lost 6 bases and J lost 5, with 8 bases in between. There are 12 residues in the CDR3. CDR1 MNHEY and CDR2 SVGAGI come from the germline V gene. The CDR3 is CASRYTDNEQFF. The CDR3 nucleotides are TGTGCCAGCAGGTACACAGACAATGAGCAGTTCTTC.

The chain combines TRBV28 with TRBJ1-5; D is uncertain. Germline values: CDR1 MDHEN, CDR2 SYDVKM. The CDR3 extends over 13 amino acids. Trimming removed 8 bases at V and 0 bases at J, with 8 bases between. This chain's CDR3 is CASLKISNQPQHF. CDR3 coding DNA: TGTGCCAGCTTGAAGATTAGCAATCAGCCCCAGCATTTT.

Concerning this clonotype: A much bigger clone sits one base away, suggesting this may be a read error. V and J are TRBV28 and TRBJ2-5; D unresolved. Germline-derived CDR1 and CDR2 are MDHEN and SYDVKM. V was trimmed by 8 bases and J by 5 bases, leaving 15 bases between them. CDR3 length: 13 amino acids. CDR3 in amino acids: CASGPRGRETQYF. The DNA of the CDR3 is TGTGCCAGCGGCCCGCGTGGTAGGGAGACCCAGTACTTC.

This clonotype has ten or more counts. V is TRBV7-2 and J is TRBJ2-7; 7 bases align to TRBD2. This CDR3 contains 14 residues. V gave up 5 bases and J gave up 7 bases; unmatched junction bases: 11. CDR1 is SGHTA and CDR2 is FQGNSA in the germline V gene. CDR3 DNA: TGTGCCAGCAGCGCGACTAGCCCGCCCTGGGAGCAGTACTTC. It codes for CASSATSPPWEQYF. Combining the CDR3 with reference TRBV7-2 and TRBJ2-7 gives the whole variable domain GAGVSQSPSNKVTEKGKDVELRCDPISGHTALYWYRQSLGQGLEFLIYFQGNSAPDKSGLPSDRFSAERTGGSVSTLTIQRTQQEDSAVYLCASSATSPPWEQYFGPGTRLTVT.

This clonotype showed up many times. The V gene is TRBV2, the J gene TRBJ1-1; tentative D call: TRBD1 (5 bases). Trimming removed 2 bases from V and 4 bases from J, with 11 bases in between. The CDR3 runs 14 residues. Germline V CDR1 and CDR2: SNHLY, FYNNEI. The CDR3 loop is CASSEQGLGTEAFF. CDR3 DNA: TGTGCCAGCAGTGAACAGGGTTTAGGCACTGAAGCTTTCTTT.

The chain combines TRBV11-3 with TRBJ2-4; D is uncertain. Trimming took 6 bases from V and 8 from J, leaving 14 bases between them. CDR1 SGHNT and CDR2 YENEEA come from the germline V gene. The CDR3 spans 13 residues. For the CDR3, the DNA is TGTGCCAGCAGTTCAGACACAAACGACATTCAGTACTTC. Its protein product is CASSSDTNDIQYF.

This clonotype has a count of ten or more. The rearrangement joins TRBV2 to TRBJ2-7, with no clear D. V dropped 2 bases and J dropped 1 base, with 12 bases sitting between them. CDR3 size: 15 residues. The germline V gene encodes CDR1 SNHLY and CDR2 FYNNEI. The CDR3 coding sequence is TGTGCCAGCAGTGAATATGCCGACACTTCCTACGAGCAGTACTTC. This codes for CASSEYADTSYEQYF.

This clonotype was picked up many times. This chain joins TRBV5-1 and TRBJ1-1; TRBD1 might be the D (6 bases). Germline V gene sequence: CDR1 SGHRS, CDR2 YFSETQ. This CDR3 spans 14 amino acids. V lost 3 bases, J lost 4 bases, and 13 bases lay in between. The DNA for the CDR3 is TGCGCCAGCAGCTCACAGGGAAGTCGCACTGAAGCTTTCTTT. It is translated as CASSSQGSRTEAFF.

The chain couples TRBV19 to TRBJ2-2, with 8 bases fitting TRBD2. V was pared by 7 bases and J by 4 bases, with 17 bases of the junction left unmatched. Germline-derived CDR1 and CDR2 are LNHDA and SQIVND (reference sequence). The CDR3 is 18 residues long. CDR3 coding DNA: TGTGCCAGTACCACGCAAAGGGAAGCGGGAGTGATCACCGGGGAGCTGTTTTTT. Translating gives CASTTQREAGVITGELFF.

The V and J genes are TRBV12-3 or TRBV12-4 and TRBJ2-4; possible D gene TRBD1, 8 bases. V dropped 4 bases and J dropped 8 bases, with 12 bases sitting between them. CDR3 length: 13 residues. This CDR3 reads CASSSTGGDIQYF. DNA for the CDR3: TGTGCCAGCAGTTCCACAGGGGGGGACATTCAGTACTTC.

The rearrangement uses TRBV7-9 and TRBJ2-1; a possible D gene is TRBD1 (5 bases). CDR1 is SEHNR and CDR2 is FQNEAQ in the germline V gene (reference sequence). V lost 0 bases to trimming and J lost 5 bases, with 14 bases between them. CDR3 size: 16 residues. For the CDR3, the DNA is TGTGCCAGCAGCTTAGCACGGACACTGGTGGACAATGAGCAGTTCTTC. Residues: CASSLARTLVDNEQFF. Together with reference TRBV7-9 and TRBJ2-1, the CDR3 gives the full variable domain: DTGVSQNPRHKITKRGQNVTFRCDPISEHNRLYWYRQTLGQGPEFLTYFQNEAQLEKSRLLSDRFSAERPKGSFSTLEIQRTEQGDSAMYLCASSLARTLVDNEQFFGPGTRLTVL.